Below are 22 T cell receptor beta chains sequenced from a single sample in a study of shared clonotypes between healthy human individuals. Produced via immunoSEQ multiplex PCR; TCRdb's table is partial and in-frame only. The sample lists roughly 2,300,000 clones; 85% to 95% were seen once. Sample: naive CD4+ T cells from PBMCs. Indicated subset: CD45RA+ positively selected. The receptors shown here come from a man between 18 and 29 years old in good health. Some clones in this sample may be carry-over from other donors' samples.

The rearrangement uses TRBV5-1 and TRBJ2-1; 10 nucleotides line up with TRBD2. The CDR3 extends over 15 amino acids. The germline gives CDR1 SGHRS, CDR2 YFSETQ. V dropped 0 bases and J dropped 7; count of bases not matched to a gene: 4. The CDR3 spells CASSLDSGRSNEQFF. CDR3 nucleotide sequence: TGCGCCAGCAGCTTGGATAGCGGGAGGTCGAATGAGCAGTTCTTC.

The chain recombines TRBV28 with TRBJ2-4; 7 bases agree with TRBD1. This CDR3 is 15 amino acids long. The germline gives CDR1 MDHEN, CDR2 SYDVKM. V shed 4 bases, J shed 2 bases, and the junction held 5 bases outside the gene matches. CDR3 loop: CASSSTTGTKNIQYF. For the CDR3, the DNA is TGTGCCAGCAGTTCAACGACAGGGACCAAAAACATTCAGTACTTC.

CDR3 in DNA: TGCGCCAGCAGCGAAGGGACAGGGGGGTGGGGCAATCAGCCCCAGCATTTT. It encodes CASSEGTGGWGNQPQHF. The chain links TRBV5-1 to TRBJ1-5; 11 bases map to TRBD1. V gave up 4 bases and J gave up 2 bases; unmatched junction bases: 8. Germline-derived CDR1 and CDR2 are SGHRS and YFSETQ. The length of the CDR3 is 17 residues.

The chain links TRBV15 to TRBJ2-4; 9 nucleotides match TRBD1. The V gene's germline CDR1 is LNHNV and CDR2 YYDKDF (reference sequence). With 3 bases clipped from V and 16 bases from J, the junction kept 7 bases outside the gene matches. The CDR3 is made up of 12 amino acids. CDR3 DNA sequence: TGTGCCACCAGCAGCCGAAGGGACAGGGCCTACTTC. Translated: CATSSRRDRAYF.

The gene calls are TRBV7-2 and TRBJ2-7, with D possibly TRBD2 on 7 matching bases. This CDR3 is 14 amino acids long. Germline CDR1 and CDR2: SGHTA and FQGNSA. Deletions cut 5 bases from V and 3 bases from J, with 14 bases between. In nucleotides, the CDR3 is TGTGCCAGCAGCCCTTCGCGGGGGCTCTACGAGCAGTACTTC. Translating it yields CASSPSRGLYEQYF.

The chain combines TRBV11-1 with TRBJ2-2; 7 bases are shared with TRBD2. After removal of 3 bases from V and 2 bases from J, the junction contained 12 bases not matched to a gene. Germline V gene lookup returns CDR1 SGHAT and CDR2 FQDESV (reference sequence). The CDR3 has 18 residues. In DNA form, the CDR3 reads TGTGCCAGCAGCTTTGGAGGGAGGGCCCATTTAAACACCGGGGAGCTGTTTTTT. It encodes CASSFGGRAHLNTGELFF.

This sequence joins TRBV25-1 and TRBJ2-5; 9 nucleotides agree with TRBD2. The DNA end lines up better with TRBJ2-7; the J call may be wrong. Per the germline V gene, CDR1 is MGHDK and CDR2 is SYGVNS. This CDR3 has 16 amino acids. CDR3 in DNA: TGTGCCAGCAGTGAATGGTCTAGCGGGAATAGTTACGAGCAGTACTTC. Its protein is CASSEWSSGNSYEQYF.

This clone was picked up one time. The chain has TRBV5-6 and TRBJ2-7; 10 bases match TRBD2. Germline V lookup: CDR1 SGHDT, CDR2 YYEEEE. V trimming: 4 bases; J trimming: 5 bases; junction bases outside the gene matches: 12. The CDR3 spans 16 residues. CDR3 DNA sequence: TGTGCCAGCAGCCCGGAAGGCAGCGGGAGGGCCCACGAGCAGTACTTC. It encodes CASSPEGSGRAHEQYF.

Notes on this clone: Other DNA sequences within the sample encode an identical CDR3. The chain uses TRBV28 and TRBJ2-7, with D possibly being TRBD2 (5 bases). Germline CDR1 reads MDHEN; CDR2 reads SYDVKM. CDR3 length equals 12 residues. V lost 5 bases and J 4 bases, leaving 9 bases between the germline ends. CDR3 sequence: CASSPRGYEQYF. CDR3 DNA: TGTGCCAGCAGTCCACGGGGATACGAGCAGTACTTC.

This clone was picked up one time. The V and J genes are TRBV9 and TRBJ2-5; 9 bases are shared with TRBD2. The germline gives CDR1 SGDLS, CDR2 YYNGEE. This CDR3 region has 16 residues. V lost 4 bases and J lost 3; bases outside the gene matches: 10. CDR3 nucleotides: TGTGCCAGCAGCCACCCCCCGGTAGCGGGGGAAGAGACCCAGTACTTC. It encodes CASSHPPVAGEETQYF.

J is TRBJ2-7 and V is TRBV9; 13 bases align to TRBD2. Trimming at V came to 0 bases and at J to 5 bases, leaving 8 bases not matched to a gene. The CDR3 is 17 amino acids. CDR1 is SGDLS, CDR2 YYNGEE, per germline. CDR3 bases: TGTGCCAGCAGCGTAGGTAGGACTAGCGGGAGTCTGGACGAGCAGTACTTC. Translated: CASSVGRTSGSLDEQYF.

This chain's CDR3 is CASSETPLVGTDTQYF. In DNA form, the CDR3 reads TGTGCCAGCAGCGAGACCCCCCTTGTCGGCACAGATACGCAGTATTTT. The rearrangement joins TRBV9 to TRBJ2-3; D call uncertain. The CDR3 has 16 amino acids. The germline gives CDR1 SGDLS, CDR2 YYNGEE. Trimming shortened V by 3 bases and J by 1 base, and 15 bases separated the two germline ends.

The V gene is TRBV29-1, the J gene TRBJ2-7, with D maybe TRBD1 (7 bases). CDR3 length: 15 amino acids. Germline values: CDR1 SQVTM, CDR2 ANQGSEA. Trimming cost V 3 bases and J 1 base, with 16 bases left between them. CDR3 sequence: CSVESQGGDSYEQYF. Written as DNA, the CDR3 is TGCAGCGTTGAGTCCCAGGGGGGCGATTCCTACGAGCAGTACTTC.

This sequence joins TRBV27 and TRBJ1-2, with D maybe TRBD1 (5 bases). The CDR3 sequence is 16 residues long. Germline-derived CDR1 and CDR2 are MNHEY and SMNVEV (reference sequence). The V end lost 5 bases, the J end lost 6 bases, and 22 bases lay between the germline ends. CDR3 in amino acids: CASSPETLRDRDGYTF. The CDR3 bases are TGTGCCAGCAGTCCCGAAACGCTCCGGGACCGGGATGGCTACACCTTC.

This chain joins TRBV25-1 and TRBJ2-7; 7 nucleotides match TRBD2. Germline lookup yields CDR1 MGHDK and CDR2 SYGVNS. V trimming: 2 bases; J trimming: 1 base; junction bases outside the gene matches: 11. The CDR3 is 17 residues long. CDR3 bases: TGTGCCAGCAGTGAAAGTCGAACTCCCGGGGGGTCCTACGAGCAGTACTTC. Translating gives CASSESRTPGGSYEQYF.

This chain uses TRBV11-2 with TRBJ1-1, with D perhaps matching TRBD1 (5 bases). The CDR3 consists of 15 residues. Trimming removed 2 bases from V and 0 bases from J, with 10 bases in between. CDR1 is SGHAT and CDR2 is FQNNGV in the germline V gene. The CDR3, as DNA: TGTGCCAGCAGCTTACTGGGACGGATGAACACTGAAGCTTTCTTT. Amino acid sequence: CASSLLGRMNTEAFF.

Note on this clone: Additional DNA sequences in this sample encode the identical CDR3. The V call is TRBV7-2, the J call TRBJ1-3; unclear D gene. Germline CDR1 reads SGHTA; CDR2 reads FQGNSA. Between the trimmed V and J ends, which lost 1 base and 0 bases, there was a span of 7 bases. The CDR3 extends over 15 amino acids. The CDR3 region has the DNA TGTGCCAGCAGCTTAGGGCCAGGCTCTGGAAACACCATATATTTT. Amino acid sequence: CASSLGPGSGNTIYF. Filled out from reference TRBV7-2 and TRBJ1-3, the complete variable domain reads GAGVSQSPSNKVTEKGKDVELRCDPISGHTALYWYRQSLGQGLEFLIYFQGNSAPDKSGLPSDRFSAERTGGSVSTLTIQRTQQEDSAVYLCASSLGPGSGNTIYFGEGSWLTVV.

The chain carries TRBV6-1 and TRBJ1-4; no definite D call. The germline gives CDR1 MNHNS, CDR2 SASEGT. CDR3 length: 14 residues. V gave up 8 bases and J gave up 0 bases, with 10 bases separating them. The CDR3 here is CASGQDATNEKLFF. The DNA for the CDR3 is TGTGCCAGCGGCCAGGATGCAACTAATGAAAAACTGTTTTTT.

The V and J genes are TRBV4-2 and TRBJ2-1, with 16 bases matching TRBD2. V lost 3 bases and J lost 12; bases outside the gene matches: 8. The CDR3 runs to 16 residues. Germline lookup yields CDR1 LGHNA and CDR2 YNFKEQ. Written as DNA, the CDR3 is TGTGCCAGCAGCCACGCCGGGACTAGCGGGAGGGCTTGGCAGTTCTTC. As protein: CASSHAGTSGRAWQFF.

The chain couples TRBV6-5 to TRBJ1-2; a weak D match, TRBD1 (6 bases). Germline CDR1 reads MNHEY; CDR2 reads SVGAGI. V was clipped by 7 bases and J by 4 bases, with 19 bases between them. The CDR3 runs 15 residues. The CDR3 is CASTYREGRGYGYTF. The CDR3 DNA reads TGTGCCAGCACATACAGGGAGGGCCGAGGCTATGGCTACACCTTC.

The chain uses TRBV6-4 and TRBJ1-1; TRBD1 agrees at 8 bases. The J segment lost 3 bases and the V segment lost 6 bases, leaving 3 bases of the junction unmatched. The CDR3 has 13 residues. CDR1 and CDR2 (germline): MRHNA, SNTAGT. The CDR3 DNA is TGTGCCAGCAGGGGACAGGTAGACACTGAAGCTTTCTTT. The encoded protein is CASRGQVDTEAFF.

V gene TRBV29-1 combines with J gene TRBJ2-1, with TRBD2 as a possible D gene (6 bases). The germline V gene has CDR1 SQVTM and CDR2 ANQGSEA. The CDR3 spans 13 residues. In DNA, the CDR3 is TGCACCACACTAGCTCAGTCCTACAATGAGCAGTTCTTC. Residues: CTTLAQSYNEQFF.